This T cell receptor (beta chain) was identified during a study of T cell changes during pregnancy in multiple sclerosis. Profiling relied on immunoSEQ multiplex PCR, and the TCRdb table lists in-frame clones only, not all of them. The data show 70,000 to 95,000 clones, approximately 94% seen once. Germline assignment: CDR1 SGHVS and CDR2 FQNEAQ. Trimming pared 5 bases from V and 3 bases from J, leaving 14 bases between. The CDR3 runs 15 residues. This clone was observed a handful of times. The chain is built from TRBV7-8 and TRBJ1-5, with a weak D call TRBD1 (6 bases). This TCR was sampled from a female donor with multiple sclerosis, enrolled in a pregnancy study. Sequenced material: peripheral blood, taken in the third trimester of pregnancy. This CDR3 is CASSAGQLNNQPQHF. CDR3 DNA: TGTGCCAGCAGCGCCGGACAGTTAAACAATCAGCCCCAGCATTTT.